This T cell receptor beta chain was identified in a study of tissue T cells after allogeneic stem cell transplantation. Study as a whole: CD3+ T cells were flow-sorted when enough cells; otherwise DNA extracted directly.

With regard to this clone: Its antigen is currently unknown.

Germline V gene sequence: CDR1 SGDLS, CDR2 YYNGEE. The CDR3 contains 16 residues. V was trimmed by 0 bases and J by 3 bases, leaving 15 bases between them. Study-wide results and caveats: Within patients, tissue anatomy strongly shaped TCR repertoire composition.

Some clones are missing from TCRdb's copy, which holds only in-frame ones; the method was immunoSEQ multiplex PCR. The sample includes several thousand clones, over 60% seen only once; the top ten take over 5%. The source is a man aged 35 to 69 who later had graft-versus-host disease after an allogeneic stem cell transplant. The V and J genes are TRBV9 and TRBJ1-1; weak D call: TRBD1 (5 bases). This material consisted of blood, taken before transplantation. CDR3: CASSVAPRIGDTEAFF. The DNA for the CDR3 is TGTGCCAGCAGCGTAGCTCCAAGAATAGGGGACACTGAAGCTTTCTTT.